The entry below gives a single T cell receptor beta chain sequence along with its context. Its antigen specificity is not known. Qualities for individual bases were not recorded, and no much larger clone is one base off. This record comes from a study of T cell responses to AZD1222 COVID-19 vaccine (dated by TCRdb to the early 2020s). Some background on the complete study: AZD1222 recipients with second doses at about 4 weeks or about 12 weeks were pooled, because spike-specific TCR depth and breadth did not differ between schedules. TCR sequencing was performed for about 240 trial participants, of whom about 200 were given two doses of AZD1222 and around 25 were given two doses of MenACWY control vaccine. Enrollment into the trials was organized by age into subgroups of 18-55, 56-69 and 70-plus years, and those subgroups contained 148, 28 and 57 TCR-sequenced participants, respectively. Study-wide findings and limitations: After two AZD1222 doses, both the breadth and the depth of spike-specific TCRs were significantly higher than at day 0 and than in MenACWY recipients. Only five to seven AZD1222 recipients were SARS-CoV-2 seropositive at baseline, limiting conclusions about previously exposed vaccinees. In the small 56-69-year group, the increase in depth fell short of significance, most likely because of low power. Most participants were white British and females outnumbered males, and the authors suggested that clonal diversity may have been underestimated. Reportedly, almost half of the unique spike-specific TCRs recognized epitopes lying outside the regions that are mutated in the B.1.351 and B.1.1.7 variants. Because no samples from the day 14 peak response were available, repertoires could be characterized only after the peak T cell response. The whole spike protein was spanned by vaccine-associated CD4 TCRs, and dominant responses were seen in regions 160-218 and 743-854.

There are 14 amino acids in the CDR3, from cysteine to phenylalanine inclusive. The read is trimmed to its CDR3 DNA, 42 bases read in frame from base 1. The germline V gene encodes CDR1 SGHTA and CDR2 FQGTGA. The trim is 2 bases for V and 3 bases for J, with a gap of 10 bases between the germline ends. According to the study, the label for this sample's time point signals: baseline before first vaccination. Samples from vaccinated people were obtained from the UK trials COV001 and COV002, which included a single-blind randomized controlled phase 2/3 trial of AZD1222 (ChAdOx1 nCoV-19) in healthy adults. For TCRbeta chain sequencing, PBMC samples from trial participants were taken at day 0 and at day 28 after the second dose. The CDR3 regions of human TCRbeta chains were subjected to immunosequencing. The published analysis was carried out like this. Repertoire TCRs were matched against a reference library of SARS-CoV-2-specific TCRs generated with the MIRA antigen-specificity platform. Breadth meant the fraction of unique TCRs that were SARS-CoV-2-associated, whereas depth meant the fraction of total T cells that were SARS-CoV-2-associated. Each spike-specific TCR was assigned to its reactive spike region and to a CD4 or CD8 class using the MIRA data. Log10-transformed breadth and depth values were compared by one-way ANOVA with Sidak's multiple comparisons tests. This is the immuneACCESS table as TCRdb keeps it, with only in-frame sequences that have V and J called. A part of the clones is gone; compared with another copy, unresolved V genes explain less than half, and the rest is unexplained. V, J and clone size derive from that table, while D and trimming were established from the DNA sequence. In this sample the table shows roughly 81,000 clones, 88% of which occur a single time. The ten biggest clones cover less than 20% of the sample.

This receptor chain uses TRBV7-3 and TRBJ1-2, with the D gene not confidently named. The sample was peripheral blood, taken on day 0 of AZD1222 vaccination. The receptor was isolated from an adult in good health. At the DNA level, the sequence is TGTGCCAGCAGCTTAGGGCCTGGGGACTATGGCTACACCTTC. Its translation reads: CASSLGPGDYGYTF.